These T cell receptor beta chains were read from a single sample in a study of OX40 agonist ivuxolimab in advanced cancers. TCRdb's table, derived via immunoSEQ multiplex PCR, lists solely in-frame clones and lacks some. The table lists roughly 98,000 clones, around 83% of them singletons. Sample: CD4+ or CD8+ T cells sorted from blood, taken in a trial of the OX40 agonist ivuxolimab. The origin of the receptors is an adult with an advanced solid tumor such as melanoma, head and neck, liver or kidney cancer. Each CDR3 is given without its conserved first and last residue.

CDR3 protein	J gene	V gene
SARTGAEQY	TRBJ2-7	TRBV20-1
ASSRDGWDGQPQH	TRBJ1-5	TRBV5-8
ASSLSGRGVKSYNEQF	TRBJ2-1	TRBV5-1
ASSSPGQANSPLH	TRBJ1-6	TRBV28
ASSAPIPGFGGLYEQY	TRBJ2-7	TRBV28
ASSESGQSPPYEQY	TRBJ2-7	TRBV10-1
SVGVDQETQY	TRBJ2-5	TRBV29-1
AWSMGQGREQY	TRBJ2-7	TRBV30
ASSQSGTTNTGELF	TRBJ2-2	TRBV4-3
ASSQLRPNTEAF	TRBJ1-1	TRBV4-1
SAPDGDGYT	TRBJ1-2	TRBV20-1
ASSLSGGLSSEKLF	TRBJ1-4	TRBV7-2
ASKVLAGGQETQY	TRBJ2-5	TRBV6-1
ASSEGGQAHGYT	TRBJ1-2	TRBV6-1
AISGGANYGYT	TRBJ1-2	TRBV10-3
ASSEGGETQY	TRBJ2-5	TRBV5-1
ASSLHPGPTEAF	TRBJ1-1	TRBV7-3
ASSAIGGEQY	TRBJ2-7	TRBV9
ASSESLGSSYEQY	TRBJ2-7	TRBV10-2
SVFLQSVPDTQY	TRBJ2-3	TRBV29-1
ASSDHLTGIPGNTIY	TRBJ1-3	TRBV6-1
ASSDYNEQF	TRBJ2-1	TRBV7-2
AISDLAVSSYEQY	TRBJ2-7	TRBV10-3
ASTLWGQGFLYEQY	TRBJ2-7	TRBV28
ASSQGVADDNQPQH	TRBJ1-5	TRBV28
ASSLGTGGSPLH	TRBJ1-6	TRBV2
ASHVGVDSPLH	TRBJ1-6	TRBV2
ASSQGDGYT	TRBJ1-2	TRBV5-8
ASSPRAGGNSPLH	TRBJ1-6	TRBV9
ASTLEGIGELF	TRBJ2-2	TRBV5-1
ASSRSGTGVRSAYEQY	TRBJ2-7	TRBV5-1
ASRENTEAF	TRBJ1-1	TRBV6-6
ASSKGTVSSTDTQY	TRBJ2-3	TRBV6-1
AWSFTQETQY	TRBJ2-5	TRBV30
ASSLAGTTDTQY	TRBJ2-3	TRBV28
ASIPGTGGGEQF	TRBJ2-1	TRBV6-5
ASSWNQPQH	TRBJ1-5	TRBV28
ASSFGGTGSQPQH	TRBJ1-5	TRBV28
ASSYSRTGGNYGYT	TRBJ1-2	TRBV6-5
ASSLEPTTGANVLT	TRBJ2-6	TRBV5-1
ASSSTSGKTPEQF	TRBJ2-1	TRBV6-5
ASRDGQGLGYGYT	TRBJ1-2	TRBV6-5
ASRDRSAIGYT	TRBJ1-2	TRBV6-6
ASRPDNSGANVLT	TRBJ2-6	TRBV6-5
ASSQDREARNEKLF	TRBJ1-4	TRBV23-1
ASSFTNSVGEQF	TRBJ2-1	TRBV11-2